Listed here are 22 T cell receptor beta chains from one sample, sequenced in a study of cytomegalovirus exposure and HLA in healthy donors. TCRdb keeps only in-frame clones here, not all; method: immunoSEQ multiplex PCR. The data show more than 80,000 clones, approximately 96% seen once. The material sequenced was PBMCs. The receptors were sampled from a woman under 30 in good health and CMV-seronegative.

This chain connects TRBV7-2 to TRBJ1-4; D is unresolved. The CDR3 runs 15 residues. Germline CDR1 reads SGHTA; CDR2 reads FQGNSA. V was trimmed by 6 bases and J by 0 bases, leaving 11 bases between them. The CDR3 protein is CASSYSPATNEKLFF. In nucleotides, the CDR3 is TGTGCCAGCAGTTATTCCCCAGCAACTAATGAAAAACTGTTTTTT.

The V call is TRBV10-1, the J call TRBJ2-3, with D possibly TRBD2 on 5 matching bases. This CDR3 comprises 14 residues. V lost 2 bases, J lost 3 bases, and 9 bases lay in between. CDR1 WNHNN and CDR2 SYGVQD come from the germline V gene (reference sequence). The CDR3 loop is CASSELPGTDTQYF. The CDR3 DNA sequence: TGCGCCAGCAGTGAGCTCCCGGGAACAGATACGCAGTATTTT.

The J gene is TRBJ2-1, the V gene TRBV5-1; the match to TRBD2 covers 7 bases. CDR1 is SGHRS and CDR2 is YFSETQ in the germline V gene. The CDR3 sequence is 13 residues long. The CDR3: CALRTSSYNEQFF. The CDR3 region has the DNA TGCGCTCTTAGGACTAGCTCCTACAATGAGCAGTTCTTC.

V and J are TRBV27 and TRBJ1-4; tentative D call: TRBD1 (6 bases). Per germline, CDR1 MNHEY and CDR2 SMNVEV (reference sequence). V was pared by 8 bases and J by 2 bases, with 12 bases between. CDR3 length: 14 residues. CDR3 nucleotide sequence: TGTGCCAGCGGCGGGGGGGCCACTAATGAAAAACTGTTTTTT. Translation: CASGGGATNEKLFF.

The chain combines TRBV27 with TRBJ1-2, with no clear D. V shed 5 bases and J shed 4 bases, with 14 bases lying between them. The CDR3 is made up of 14 amino acids. Germline V gene data show CDR1 as MNHEY and CDR2 as SMNVEV (reference sequence). CDR3: CASSRLGSGYGYTF. The CDR3 bases are TGTGCCAGCAGTCGCTTGGGGAGCGGCTATGGCTACACCTTC.

V is TRBV6-4 and J is TRBJ2-7; weak D call: TRBD2 (6 bases). The CDR3 totals 14 residues. V lost 8 bases and J 2 bases, leaving 16 bases between the germline ends. Per the germline V gene, CDR1 is MRHNA and CDR2 is SNTAGT. The CDR3 reads CASERDLRAYEQYF. The DNA of the CDR3 is TGTGCCAGCGAAAGGGACTTAAGGGCCTACGAGCAGTACTTC.

This sequence joins TRBV19 and TRBJ1-2; D possibly corresponds to TRBD1 (6 bases). CDR3 length equals 14 residues. The germline gives CDR1 LNHDA, CDR2 SQIVND (reference sequence). The V end lost 4 bases, the J end lost 2 bases, and 11 bases lay between the germline ends. CDR3 sequence reads: CASSRGQANYGYTF. The CDR3 bases are TGTGCCAGTAGTAGGGGACAAGCCAACTATGGCTACACCTTC.

The chain carries TRBV9 and TRBJ2-7; no clear D. Germline assignment: CDR1 SGDLS and CDR2 YYNGEE. There are 14 residues in the CDR3. The germline V and J ends were trimmed by 4 bases and 5 bases, with 16 bases remaining between them. The CDR3 DNA sequence: TGTGCCAGCAGCCAACGCGGTGGTTCCCACGAGCAGTACTTC. Encoded protein: CASSQRGGSHEQYF.

The chain carries TRBV18 and TRBJ1-1; a weak D match, TRBD1 (5 bases). The CDR3 runs to 13 residues. The germline V and J ends were trimmed by 4 bases and 0 bases, with 6 bases remaining between them. Per germline, CDR1 KGHSH and CDR2 LQKENI. CDR3 sequence (DNA): TGTGCCAGCTCACAGGGGATGAACACTGAAGCTTTCTTT. Encoded protein: CASSQGMNTEAFF.

The J gene is TRBJ2-1, the V gene TRBV30, with 10 bases matching TRBD2. Unmatched junction bases numbered 11, after V lost 4 bases and J lost 8 bases. This CDR3 has 15 residues. Germline assignment: CDR1 GTSNPN and CDR2 SVGIG (reference sequence). The CDR3 nucleotides are TGTGCCTGGACCCGGAGTGGGCTAGCGGGAGATGAGCAGTTCTTC. Its protein product is CAWTRSGLAGDEQFF.

This rearrangement joins TRBV5-1 to TRBJ2-6, with TRBD1 matching over 8 bases. The CDR3 loop spans 16 amino acids. J gave up 2 bases and V 5 bases, and 6 bases lay outside the gene matches. Germline CDR1 reads SGHRS; CDR2 reads YFSETQ. In nucleotides, the CDR3 is TGCGCCAGCAGTGGACAGGGCATTCCTGGGGCCAACGTCCTGACTTTC. Translating it yields CASSGQGIPGANVLTF. Looking up the rest from reference TRBV5-1 and TRBJ2-6 gives the full variable domain: KAGVTQTPRYLIKTRGQQVTLSCSPISGHRSVSWYQQTPGQGLQFLFEYFSETQRNKGNFPGRFSGRQFSNSRSEMNVSTLELGDSALYLCASSGQGIPGANVLTFGAGSRLTVL.

This chain connects TRBV10-1 to TRBJ2-1, with 12 bases lining up with TRBD2. J was trimmed by 13 bases and V by 3 bases; bases with no gene match: 4. In germline, CDR1 is WNHNN, CDR2 SYGVQD (reference sequence). CDR3 length equals 13 residues. The CDR3 nucleotides are TGCGCCAGCAGTGAATCTAGCGGGAGGGATCAGTTCTTC. As protein: CASSESSGRDQFF.

The chain carries TRBV29-1 and TRBJ2-1; 8 bases map to TRBD2. The V segment lost 7 bases and the J segment 8 bases; nucleotides outside the gene matches: 19. CDR1 is SQVTM and CDR2 is ANQGSEA in the germline V gene. The CDR3 is made up of 16 amino acids. The CDR3 here is CSERSYSGTPFDEQFF. The CDR3 DNA sequence: TGCAGCGAACGGAGCTATAGCGGGACCCCTTTCGATGAGCAGTTCTTC.

The table lists this clone with a count of one. The chain employs TRBV5-1 and TRBJ1-1, with D possibly TRBD1 on 5 matching bases. Germline CDR1 and CDR2: SGHRS and YFSETQ. This CDR3 is 16 amino acids long. Trimming took 6 bases from V and 0 from J, leaving 18 bases between them. The CDR3 loop is CASTARGPEMNTEAFF. The CDR3 DNA reads as TGCGCCAGCACCGCAAGGGGCCCAGAGATGAACACTGAAGCTTTCTTT.

The chain employs TRBV9 and TRBJ2-1, with D uncertain. The V gene lost 0 bases and the J gene lost 4 bases, with 14 bases spanning the gap. The CDR3 runs to 16 residues. Germline-derived CDR1 and CDR2 are SGDLS and YYNGEE. The CDR3: CASSVVEFNGYNEQFF. CDR3 nucleotides: TGTGCCAGCAGCGTAGTAGAATTTAACGGGTACAATGAGCAGTTCTTC.

The genes are TRBV10-2 and TRBJ2-2; D not resolved. The CDR3 consists of 15 residues. V was trimmed by 6 bases and J by 3 bases, leaving 14 bases between them. Germline CDR1 and CDR2: WSHSY and SAAADI. Here the CDR3 DNA reads TGCGCCAGCAGGGTCCGAACCCCGGACACCGGGGAGCTGTTTTTT. Protein sequence: CASRVRTPDTGELFF.

The chain joins TRBV9 to TRBJ1-2; D is undetermined. Germline V gene lookup returns CDR1 SGDLS and CDR2 YYNGEE. The CDR3 is made up of 12 amino acids. The germline V and J ends were trimmed by 0 bases and 14 bases, with 14 bases remaining between them. In DNA form, the CDR3 reads TGTGCCAGCAGCGTAGGTACCCTTATGGAGACCTTC. Amino acids: CASSVGTLMETF. The variable domain in full, completed from reference TRBV9 and TRBJ1-2, reads DSGVTQTPKHLITATGQRVTLRCSPRSGDLSVYWYQQSLDQGLQFLIQYYNGEERAKGNILERFSAQQFPDLHSELNLSSLELGDSALYFCASSVGTLMETFGSGTRLTVV.

The chain joins TRBV27 to TRBJ2-1; the D is unclear. Trimming stripped 10 bases from V and 1 base from J, with 5 bases between. Germline V gene lookup returns CDR1 MNHEY and CDR2 SMNVEV (reference sequence). The CDR3 is 11 residues long. The CDR3, as DNA: TGTGCCACTCTATCCTACAATGAGCAGTTCTTC. Amino acid sequence: CATLSYNEQFF.

The table lists this clone with a count of one. The chain employs TRBV29-1 and TRBJ2-2; perhaps TRBD2 as D (5 bases). There are 11 residues in the CDR3. The V and J ends lost 3 bases and 7 bases respectively, with 6 bases between them. Germline CDR1 SQVTM, CDR2 ANQGSEA. The CDR3 nucleotides read TGCAGCGTTGATGAGGGCGGGGAGCTGTTTTTT. Translation gives CSVDEGGELFF.

This clone was recorded only once. V gene TRBV6-5 combines with J gene TRBJ2-5, with D uncertain. The V end lost 7 bases, the J end lost 2 bases, and 14 bases lay between the germline ends. Germline V gene sequence: CDR1 MNHEY, CDR2 SVGAGI. The CDR3 runs 14 residues. The DNA for the CDR3 is TGTGCCAGCACTAGGTCTTCGAATCAAGAGACCCAGTACTTC. Residues: CASTRSSNQETQYF.

As to this clone: The sample carries other DNA sequences with the same CDR3. The chain recombines TRBV7-9 with TRBJ2-3; D is perhaps TRBD2 (6 bases). The CDR3 covers 13 residues. Germline-derived CDR1 and CDR2 are SEHNR and FQNEAQ (reference sequence). V was trimmed by 5 bases and J by 3 bases, leaving 9 bases between them. The CDR3 coding sequence is TGTGCCAGCAGCCTGGAGGGAACAGATACGCAGTATTTT. Amino acids: CASSLEGTDTQYF. Based on the CDR3 plus reference TRBV7-9 and TRBJ2-3, the full variable domain is DTGVSQNPRHKITKRGQNVTFRCDPISEHNRLYWYRQTLGQGPEFLTYFQNEAQLEKSRLLSDRFSAERPKGSFSTLEIQRTEQGDSAMYLCASSLEGTDTQYFGPGTRLTVL.

V and J are TRBV4-1 and TRBJ1-1, with 7 bases fitting TRBD1. Germline CDR1 is MGHRA and CDR2 is YSYEKL. Trimming removed 3 bases from V and 1 base from J; junction bases left unmatched: 8. This CDR3 has 16 residues. The CDR3 DNA sequence: TGCGCCAGCAGCCACCAATCTGGGACAGAGAACACTGAAGCTTTCTTT. Residues: CASSHQSGTENTEAFF.